Listed below are T cell receptor beta chains from one sample, sequenced in a study of graft-versus-host responses after intestinal transplantation. Libraries were prepared by immunoSEQ multiplex PCR; TCRdb keeps only in-frame clonotypes and omits some of them. The sample lists around 88,000 clones; around 86% were seen once. The antigens these receptors bind are not known. The sequencing used unstimulated CD8+ T cells sorted from spleen or lymph node cells, collected before intestinal transplant. Source of these receptors: a human donor who received an intestinal transplant. CDR3s leave out the opening cysteine and the closing phenylalanine or tryptophan. Fields, in order: J gene, CDR3 length, V gene, CDR3 protein.

TRBJ2-7 | 14 | TRBV6-1 | ASSEEGRDVTYEQY
TRBJ2-3 | 17 | TRBV19 | ASSFGTAGVSGDTDTQY
. | 13 | TRBV6-1 | ASKPGQGHSYEQY
TRBJ2-1 | 18 | TRBV9 | ASSTPETSGTEADYNEQF
TRBJ1-2 | 12 | TRBV27 | ASSFGSPNYGYT
TRBJ1-5 | 13 | TRBV27 | ASSRSTGGDQPQH
TRBJ1-3 | 13 | TRBV10-1 | ASSESIQSGNTIY
TRBJ2-7 | 10 | TRBV29-1 | SVGTGIDEQY
TRBJ2-3 | 14 | TRBV5-4 | ASSGAAGGPTDTQY
TRBJ2-2 | 13 | TRBV9 | ASSASGGGTGELF
TRBJ2-2 | 13 | TRBV10-3 | AISDGRANTGELF
TRBJ1-2 | 13 | TRBV7-9 | ASRSPIGGADGYT
TRBJ2-3 | 11 | TRBV28 | ATHLAVTDTQY